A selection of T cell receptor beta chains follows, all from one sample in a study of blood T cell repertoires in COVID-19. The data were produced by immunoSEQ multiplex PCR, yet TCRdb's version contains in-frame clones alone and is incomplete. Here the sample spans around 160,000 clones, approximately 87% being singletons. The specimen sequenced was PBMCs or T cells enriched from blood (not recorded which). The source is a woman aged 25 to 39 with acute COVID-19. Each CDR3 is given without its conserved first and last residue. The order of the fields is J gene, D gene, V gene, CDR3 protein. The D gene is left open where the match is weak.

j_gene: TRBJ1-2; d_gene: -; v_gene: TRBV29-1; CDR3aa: SALGKTANYGYT
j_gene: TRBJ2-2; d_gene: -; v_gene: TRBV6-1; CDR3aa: ASSELTGELF
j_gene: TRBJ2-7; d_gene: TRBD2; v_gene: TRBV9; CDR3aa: ASSPFPGLVSEQY
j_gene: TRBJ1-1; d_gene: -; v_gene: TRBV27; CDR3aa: ASSLSRPLTGGSGTEAF
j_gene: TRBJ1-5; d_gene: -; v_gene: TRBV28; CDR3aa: ASGAVGIVYSNQPQH
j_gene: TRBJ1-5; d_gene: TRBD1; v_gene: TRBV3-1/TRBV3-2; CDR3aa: ASSQGTGAGQPQH
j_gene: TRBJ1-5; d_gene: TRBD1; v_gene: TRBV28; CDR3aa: ASSEQGDQPQH
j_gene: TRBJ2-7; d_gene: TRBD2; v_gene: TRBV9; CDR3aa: ASSVGLAGAYEQY
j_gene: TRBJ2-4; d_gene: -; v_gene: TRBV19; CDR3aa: ASSLSGGQNIQY
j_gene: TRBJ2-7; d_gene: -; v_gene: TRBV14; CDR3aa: ASSQGTDLRYYEQY
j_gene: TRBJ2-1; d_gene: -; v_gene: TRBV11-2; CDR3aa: ASSLQVENEQF
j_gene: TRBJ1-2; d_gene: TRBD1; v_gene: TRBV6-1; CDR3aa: ASNLGQGSYGYT
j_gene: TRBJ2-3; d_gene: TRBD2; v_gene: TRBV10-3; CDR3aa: AISEFGTSGSEADTQY
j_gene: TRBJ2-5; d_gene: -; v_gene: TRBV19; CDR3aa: ASSIDGAGEVQY
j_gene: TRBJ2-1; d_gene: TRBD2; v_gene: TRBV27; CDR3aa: ASSGTSAYDYNEQF
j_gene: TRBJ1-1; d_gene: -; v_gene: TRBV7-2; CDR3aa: ASSLVGGPNTEAF
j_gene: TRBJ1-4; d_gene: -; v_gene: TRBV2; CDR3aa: ASQGDFNEKLF
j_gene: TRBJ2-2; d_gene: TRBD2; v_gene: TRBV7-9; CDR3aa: ASSPGLAEPNTGELF
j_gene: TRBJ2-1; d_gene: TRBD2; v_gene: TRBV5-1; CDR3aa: ASSLGGGRDNEQF